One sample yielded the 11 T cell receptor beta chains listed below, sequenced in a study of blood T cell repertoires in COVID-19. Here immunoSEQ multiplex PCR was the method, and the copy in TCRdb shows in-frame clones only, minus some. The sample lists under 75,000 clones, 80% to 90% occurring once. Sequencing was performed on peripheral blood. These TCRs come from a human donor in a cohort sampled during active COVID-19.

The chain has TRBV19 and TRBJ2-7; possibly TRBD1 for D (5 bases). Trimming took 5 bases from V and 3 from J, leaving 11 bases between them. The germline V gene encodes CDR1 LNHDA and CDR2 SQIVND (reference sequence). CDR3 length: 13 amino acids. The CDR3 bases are TGTGCCAGTAGTGTCACAGGAGTCTACGAGCAGTACTTC. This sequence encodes CASSVTGVYEQYF. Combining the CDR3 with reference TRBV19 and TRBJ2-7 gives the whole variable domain DGGITQSPKYLFRKEGQNVTLSCEQNLNHDAMYWYRQDPGQGLRLIYYSQIVNDFQKGDIAEGYSVSREKKESFPLTVTSAQKNPTAFYLCASSVTGVYEQYFGPGTRLTVT.

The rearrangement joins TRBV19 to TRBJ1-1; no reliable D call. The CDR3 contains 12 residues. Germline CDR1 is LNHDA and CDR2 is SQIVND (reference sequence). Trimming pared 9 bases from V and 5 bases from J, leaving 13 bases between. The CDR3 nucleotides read TGTGCCAGCAGCCAGGAACGTACTGAAGCTTTCTTT. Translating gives CASSQERTEAFF.

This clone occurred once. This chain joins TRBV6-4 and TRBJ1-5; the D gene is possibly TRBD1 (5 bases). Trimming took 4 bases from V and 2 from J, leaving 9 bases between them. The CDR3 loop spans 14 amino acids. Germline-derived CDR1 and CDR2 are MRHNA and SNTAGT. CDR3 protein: CASSVQGGNQPQHF. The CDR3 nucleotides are TGTGCCAGCAGTGTACAAGGGGGCAATCAGCCCCAGCATTTT.

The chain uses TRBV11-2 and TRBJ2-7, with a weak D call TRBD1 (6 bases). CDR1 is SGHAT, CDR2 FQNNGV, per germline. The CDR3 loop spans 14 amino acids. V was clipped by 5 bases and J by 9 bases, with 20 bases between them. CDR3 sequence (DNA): TGTGCCAGCAGCGAGGGGACATTCGGGGTAAGGCAGTACTTC. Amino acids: CASSEGTFGVRQYF. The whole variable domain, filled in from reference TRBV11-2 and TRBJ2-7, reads EAGVAQSPRYKIIEKRQSVAFWCNPISGHATLYWYQQILGQGPKLLIQFQNNGVVDDSQLPKDRFSAERLKGVDSTLKIQPAKLEDSAVYLCASSEGTFGVRQYFGPGTRLTVT.

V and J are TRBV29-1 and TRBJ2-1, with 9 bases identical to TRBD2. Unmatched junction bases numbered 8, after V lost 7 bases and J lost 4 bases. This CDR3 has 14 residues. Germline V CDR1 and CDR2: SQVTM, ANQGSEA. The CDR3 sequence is CSGVASGRYNEQFF. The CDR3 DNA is TGCAGCGGGGTGGCGAGCGGGAGGTACAATGAGCAGTTCTTC.

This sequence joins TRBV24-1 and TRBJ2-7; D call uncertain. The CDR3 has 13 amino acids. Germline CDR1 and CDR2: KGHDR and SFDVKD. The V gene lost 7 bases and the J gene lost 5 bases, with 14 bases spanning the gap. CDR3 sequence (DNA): TGTGCCACCAGCCCCCGATTGGGCAACGAGCAGTACTTC. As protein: CATSPRLGNEQYF.

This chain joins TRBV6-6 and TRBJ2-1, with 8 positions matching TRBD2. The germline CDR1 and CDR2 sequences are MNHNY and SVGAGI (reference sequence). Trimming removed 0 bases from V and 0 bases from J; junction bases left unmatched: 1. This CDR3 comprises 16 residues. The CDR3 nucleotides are TGTGCCAGCAGTTACTCGGGACTAGGCTCCTACAATGAGCAGTTCTTC. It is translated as CASSYSGLGSYNEQFF.

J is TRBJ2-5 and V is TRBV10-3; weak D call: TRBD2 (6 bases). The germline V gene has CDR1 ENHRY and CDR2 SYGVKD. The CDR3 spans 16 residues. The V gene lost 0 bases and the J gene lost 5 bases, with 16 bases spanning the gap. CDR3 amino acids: CAISESGGTSRETQYF. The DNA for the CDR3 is TGTGCCATCAGTGAGTCGGGTGGGACTTCACGGGAGACCCAGTACTTC.

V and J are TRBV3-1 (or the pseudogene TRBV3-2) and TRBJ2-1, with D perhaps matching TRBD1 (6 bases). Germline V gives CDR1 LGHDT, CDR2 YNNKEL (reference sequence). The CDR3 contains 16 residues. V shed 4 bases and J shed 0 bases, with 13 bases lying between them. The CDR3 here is CASSRPGQNSYNEQFF. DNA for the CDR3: TGTGCCAGCAGCCGCCCGGGACAAAACTCCTACAATGAGCAGTTCTTC.

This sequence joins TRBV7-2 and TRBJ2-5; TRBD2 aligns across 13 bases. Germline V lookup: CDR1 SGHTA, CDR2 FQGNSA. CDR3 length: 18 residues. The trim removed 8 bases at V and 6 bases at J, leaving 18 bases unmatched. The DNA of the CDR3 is TGTGCCAGCTCCCTCGGGACTAGCGGGACCCGCAGCGAGAAGACCCAGTACTTC. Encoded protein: CASSLGTSGTRSEKTQYF.

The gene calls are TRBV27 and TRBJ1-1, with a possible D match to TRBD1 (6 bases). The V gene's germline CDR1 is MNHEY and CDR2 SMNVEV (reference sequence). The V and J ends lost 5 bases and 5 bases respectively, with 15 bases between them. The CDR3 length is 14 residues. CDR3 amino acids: CASSATGWRTEAFF. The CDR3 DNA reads TGTGCCAGCAGTGCCACAGGGTGGCGAACTGAAGCTTTCTTT.